These 31 T cell receptor beta chains were all obtained from the same sample, sequenced in a study of cytomegalovirus exposure and HLA in healthy donors. PCR primers comprised 60 Vbeta and 13 Jbeta primers. The table came from immunoSEQ multiplex PCR; TCRdb's copy has only in-frame clones and leaves some out. The sample contains about 130,000 clones, around three quarters of which appear only once. Sequenced: PBMCs. These receptors originate from a man under 40 in good health and CMV-seropositive.

The chain uses TRBV27 and TRBJ2-7; TRBD2 aligns across 10 bases. The junction had 6 bases not matched to a gene; V was cut back by 4 bases and J by 6 bases. This CDR3 is built from 14 residues. The germline V gene encodes CDR1 MNHEY and CDR2 SMNVEV (reference sequence). The CDR3 loop is CASSSLAGVGEQYF. Written as DNA, the CDR3 is TGTGCCAGCAGTTCCCTAGCGGGGGTGGGCGAGCAGTACTTC.

The rearrangement uses TRBV30 and TRBJ2-5; 8 bases match TRBD2. The germline V gene has CDR1 GTSNPN and CDR2 SVGIG (reference sequence). The trim removed 2 bases at V and 0 bases at J, leaving 5 bases unmatched. There are 15 residues in the CDR3. CDR3 loop: CAWSRGGRYQETQYF. The CDR3, as DNA: TGTGCCTGGAGTCGGGGGGGCCGGTACCAAGAGACCCAGTACTTC. The variable domain in full, with the rest retrieved from reference TRBV30 and TRBJ2-5, is SQTIHQWPATLVQPVGSPLSLECTVEGTSNPNLYWYRQAAGRGLQLLFYSVGIGQISSEVPQNLSASRPQDRQFILSSKKLLLSDSGFYLCAWSRGGRYQETQYFGPGTRLLVL.

This chain uses TRBV27 with TRBJ2-3, with 10 bases that match TRBD1. The CDR3 loop spans 18 amino acids. Germline trimming cut 5 bases from V and 6 bases from J; bases unmatched to any gene: 17. Germline values: CDR1 MNHEY, CDR2 SMNVEV (reference sequence). The CDR3 nucleotides read TGTGCCAGCAGTCAATCATACCGGACAGGGGGGGGCCGGGATACGCAGTATTTT. Translation: CASSQSYRTGGGRDTQYF.

The V call is TRBV19, the J call TRBJ1-1; 9 bases are shared with TRBD1. V shed 4 bases, J shed 4 bases, and the junction held 7 bases outside the gene matches. The CDR3 contains 15 residues. CDR1 and CDR2 (germline): LNHDA, SQIVND (reference sequence). The CDR3 sequence: CASSRGRDRATEAFF. CDR3 bases: TGTGCCAGTAGTAGAGGTCGGGACAGGGCCACTGAAGCTTTCTTT.

A few counts support this clone. V is TRBV20-1 and J is TRBJ1-1; tentative D call: TRBD1 (5 bases). Germline lookup yields CDR1 DFQATT and CDR2 SNEGSKA (reference sequence). Trimming pared 3 bases from V and 10 bases from J, leaving 12 bases between. The CDR3 is 11 residues long. The CDR3 sequence is CSASQGGAAFF. The DNA for the CDR3 is TGCAGTGCTAGTCAAGGCGGGGCAGCTTTCTTT.

J is TRBJ1-5 and V is TRBV27; the D gene is possibly TRBD1 (5 bases). The germline V gene has CDR1 MNHEY and CDR2 SMNVEV (reference sequence). The CDR3 is 13 amino acids. V gave up 5 bases and J gave up 8 bases, with 13 bases separating them. The CDR3: CASSNSQGEPQHF. The CDR3 DNA reads TGTGCCAGCAGTAACTCCCAGGGTGAGCCCCAGCATTTT.

This chain connects TRBV5-6 to TRBJ1-2; 8 bases are shared with TRBD1. In germline, CDR1 is SGHDT, CDR2 YYEEEE. This CDR3 contains 14 residues. After removal of 5 bases from V and 8 bases from J, the junction contained 11 bases not matched to a gene. The CDR3 protein is CASSSDRGLSGYTF. The DNA of the CDR3 is TGTGCCAGCAGTTCAGACAGGGGCCTTTCGGGCTACACCTTC.

J is TRBJ1-2 and V is TRBV6-1, with TRBD1 matching over 8 bases. The CDR3 contains 15 residues. J was trimmed by 2 bases and V by 3 bases; bases with no gene match: 5. Germline CDR1 is MNHNS and CDR2 is SASEGT. CDR3 coding DNA: TGTGCCAGCAGTGACTGGACAGGGCCAAACTATGGCTACACCTTC. Translation gives CASSDWTGPNYGYTF.

This chain connects TRBV5-1 to TRBJ2-7; TRBD1 matches 9 bases. The germline V gene has CDR1 SGHRS and CDR2 YFSETQ. This CDR3 is 14 amino acids long. After removal of 1 base from V and 4 bases from J, the junction contained 3 bases not matched to a gene. In DNA, the CDR3 is TGCGCCAGCAGCTTGCCAGACAGGGGGTACGAGCAGTACTTC. Translating it yields CASSLPDRGYEQYF.

This clone was counted a single time. The chain combines TRBV28 with TRBJ1-2; D perhaps matches TRBD1 (5 bases). Germline V gene lookup returns CDR1 MDHEN and CDR2 SYDVKM. This CDR3 region has 12 residues. The V and J ends lost 6 bases and 4 bases respectively, with 9 bases between them. This chain's CDR3 is CASRGQGYGYTF. The CDR3 DNA follows: TGTGCCAGCAGGGGGCAGGGCTATGGCTACACCTTC.

V is TRBV9 and J is TRBJ1-2; D unresolved. V gave up 4 bases and J gave up 3 bases, with 13 bases separating them. Germline V CDR1 and CDR2: SGDLS, YYNGEE. The CDR3 loop spans 14 amino acids. The chain's CDR3 is CASSPARADYGYTF. The CDR3 DNA follows: TGTGCCAGCAGCCCAGCGAGGGCTGACTATGGCTACACCTTC.

This clone was recorded a few times. The rearrangement uses TRBV27 and TRBJ1-2; no firm D call. The V gene's germline CDR1 is MNHEY and CDR2 SMNVEV (reference sequence). The CDR3 is 13 amino acids. Trimming left V 6 bases short and J 2 bases short, with 10 bases between. The CDR3 loop is CASRPELNYGYTF. CDR3 DNA: TGTGCCAGCAGACCCGAGCTGAACTATGGCTACACCTTC.

In DNA, the CDR3 is TGTGCCAGCAGAGAAATACAGGGGACCGGGGAGCTGTTTTTT. Its translation is CASREIQGTGELFF. This chain links TRBV27 with TRBJ2-2; 7 bases map to TRBD1. This CDR3 contains 14 residues. Germline lookup yields CDR1 MNHEY and CDR2 SMNVEV (reference sequence). The ends lost 6 bases at V and 5 bases at J; junction bases unmatched: 6.

The genes are TRBV25-1 and TRBJ2-7; D might be TRBD2 (5 bases). Trimming removed 4 bases from V and 7 bases from J, with 17 bases in between. The CDR3 runs to 14 residues. CDR1 MGHDK and CDR2 SYGVNS come from the germline V gene. CDR3 region: CASSGEEGRKEQYF. DNA of the CDR3: TGTGCCAGCAGTGGGGAAGAGGGTCGAAAGGAGCAGTACTTC.

The rearrangement uses TRBV18 and TRBJ2-6, with D perhaps TRBD2 (6 bases). CDR3 length: 17 residues. Germline values: CDR1 KGHSH, CDR2 LQKENI. Trimming shortened V by 6 bases and J by 0 bases, and 15 bases separated the two germline ends. CDR3 protein: CASSLAAGSSGANVLTF. For the CDR3, the DNA is TGTGCCAGCTCCTTAGCCGCGGGGTCCTCTGGGGCCAACGTCCTGACTTTC.

The chain recombines TRBV25-1 with TRBJ2-3; perhaps TRBD1 as D (6 bases). The CDR3 covers 16 residues. Germline V gene lookup returns CDR1 MGHDK and CDR2 SYGVNS. V lost 2 bases, J lost 2 bases, and 14 bases lay in between. The CDR3 reads CASSEQGGTHTDTQYF. CDR3 sequence (DNA): TGTGCCAGCAGTGAACAAGGGGGAACTCACACAGATACGCAGTATTTT.

This clone came up a few times. The chain has TRBV5-1 and TRBJ2-6, with TRBD1 identical over 10 bases. Germline loops: CDR1 SGHRS, CDR2 YFSETQ. Trimming at V came to 3 bases and at J to 0 bases, leaving 0 bases not matched to a gene. This CDR3 has 16 amino acids. CDR3 coding DNA: TGCGCCAGCAGCTGGACAGGGGGCTCTGGGGCCAACGTCCTGACTTTC. The encoded protein is CASSWTGGSGANVLTF.

This chain joins TRBV5-1 and TRBJ2-7; TRBD1 matches at 7 bases. Germline V lookup: CDR1 SGHRS, CDR2 YFSETQ. With 8 bases clipped from V and 2 bases from J, the junction kept 7 bases outside the gene matches. The CDR3 has 13 residues. The chain's CDR3 is CARVDRPAYEQYF. CDR3 bases: TGCGCCAGGGTGGACAGGCCCGCCTACGAGCAGTACTTC.

The rearrangement joins TRBV29-1 to TRBJ2-1; the match to TRBD2 covers 9 bases. Germline V gene sequence: CDR1 SQVTM, CDR2 ANQGSEA. V lost 4 bases to trimming and J lost 8 bases; unmatched junction nucleotides: 24. CDR3 length: 19 amino acids. In DNA, the CDR3 is TGCAGCGTTGTTTCCGCGGGGGGGACTCTAACTTTTAAGGGTGATGAGCAGTTCTTC. It specifies CSVVSAGGTLTFKGDEQFF.

The chain employs TRBV27 and TRBJ2-2; maybe TRBD1 (5 bases). This CDR3 has 16 amino acids. V lost 5 bases and J 4 bases, leaving 17 bases between the germline ends. Per the germline V gene, CDR1 is MNHEY and CDR2 is SMNVEV (reference sequence). The CDR3 here is CASSPLWVGPTGELFF. As DNA, the CDR3 is TGTGCCAGCAGTCCCTTGTGGGTGGGGCCCACCGGGGAGCTGTTTTTT.

This chain joins TRBV15 and TRBJ2-5, with D unresolved. The germline gives CDR1 LNHNV, CDR2 YYDKDF (reference sequence). The V end was cut by 0 bases, the J end by 5 bases, with 7 bases between. The CDR3 totals 13 residues. This chain's CDR3 is CATSRDLGETQYF. Written as DNA, the CDR3 is TGTGCCACCAGCAGAGATCTGGGCGAGACCCAGTACTTC.

This chain joins TRBV4-1 and TRBJ1-4; D remains ambiguous. CDR1 MGHRA and CDR2 YSYEKL come from the germline V gene. This CDR3 is 16 amino acids long. Between the trimmed V and J ends, which lost 2 bases and 2 bases, there was a span of 12 bases. CDR3 in DNA: TGCGCCAGCAGCCAAAGTCTCGCGAGGACTAATGAAAAACTGTTTTTT. As protein: CASSQSLARTNEKLFF.

The chain links TRBV6-1 to TRBJ1-5, with D unresolved. The germline V gene encodes CDR1 MNHNS and CDR2 SASEGT. The ends were cut back, 1 base at V and 2 bases at J, with 12 bases in the middle. The CDR3 has 16 residues. The CDR3 DNA sequence: TGTGCCAGCAGTGAAGTCCCTCTCGGAGGCAATCAGCCCCAGCATTTT. As protein: CASSEVPLGGNQPQHF.

The rearrangement joins TRBV9 to TRBJ2-3, with TRBD2 identical over 12 bases. The CDR3 sequence is 16 residues long. CDR1 is SGDLS and CDR2 is YYNGEE in the germline V gene. Germline trimming cut 3 bases from V and 6 bases from J; bases unmatched to any gene: 8. As DNA, the CDR3 is TGTGCCAGCAGCGCCTCTAGCGGGGGGGCCTCGGATACGCAGTATTTT. Its translation: CASSASSGGASDTQYF.

The chain is built from TRBV18 and TRBJ1-1; TRBD1 agrees at 7 bases. Germline values: CDR1 KGHSH, CDR2 LQKENI. The CDR3 runs to 16 residues. V gave up 3 bases and J gave up 1 base; unmatched junction bases: 8. The CDR3 is CASSPQRQGTNTEAFF. CDR3 sequence (DNA): TGTGCCAGCTCACCCCAGAGACAGGGTACGAACACTGAAGCTTTCTTT.

The chain links TRBV9 to TRBJ1-4; 12 bases agree with TRBD1. The CDR3 spans 15 residues. V lost 5 bases, J lost 8 bases, and 7 bases stayed unmatched. Germline V gene data show CDR1 as SGDLS and CDR2 as YYNGEE. CDR3 loop: CASSSSGTGGEKLFF. The CDR3 DNA reads as TGTGCCAGCAGTTCCTCCGGGACAGGGGGCGAAAAACTGTTTTTT.

This chain connects TRBV28 to TRBJ1-1; D remains unclear. The CDR3 totals 14 residues. The V gene's germline CDR1 is MDHEN and CDR2 SYDVKM. V was cut by 1 base and J by 7 bases, with 13 bases left in between. The CDR3 sequence is CASSLSSSYSEAFF. The CDR3 nucleotides are TGTGCCAGCAGTTTATCCTCCTCCTACAGTGAAGCTTTCTTT.

The chain has TRBV19 and TRBJ2-3, with a weak D call TRBD1 (6 bases). Per germline, CDR1 LNHDA and CDR2 SQIVND (reference sequence). The CDR3 is 15 residues long. V was pared by 3 bases and J by 3 bases, with 13 bases between. CDR3 loop: CASSMRQGFTDTQYF. The CDR3 DNA reads as TGTGCCAGTAGTATGCGGCAGGGGTTTACAGATACGCAGTATTTT.

The gene calls are TRBV18 and TRBJ1-2; D uncertain. The germline CDR1 and CDR2 sequences are KGHSH and LQKENI. Trimming stripped 0 bases from V and 6 bases from J, with 11 bases between. This CDR3 contains 14 residues. This chain's CDR3 is CASSPPEAGNGYTF. The CDR3 bases are TGTGCCAGCTCACCACCGGAGGCGGGCAATGGCTACACCTTC. The entire variable domain, with the rest obtained from reference TRBV18 and TRBJ1-2, is as follows: NAGVMQNPRHLVRRRGQEARLRCSPMKGHSHVYWYRQLPEEGLKFMVYLQKENIIDESGMPKERFSAEFPKEGPSILRIQQVVRGDSAAYFCASSPPEAGNGYTFGSGTRLTVV.

This rearrangement joins TRBV7-6 to TRBJ2-5; 11 bases are a match to TRBD2. The CDR3 has 15 residues. J gave up 8 bases and V 5 bases, and 10 bases lay outside the gene matches. Germline V gene data show CDR1 as SGHVS and CDR2 as FNYEAQ. This CDR3 is CASSASGGLAATQYF. CDR3 coding DNA: TGTGCCAGCAGCGCCTCAGGGGGACTAGCGGCCACCCAGTACTTC.

This clone was picked up a small number of times. The J gene is TRBJ2-7, the V gene TRBV5-1; 15 nucleotides line up with TRBD2. The CDR3 spans 18 residues. V trimming: 3 bases; J trimming: 4 bases; junction bases outside the gene matches: 11. Germline V gene sequence: CDR1 SGHRS, CDR2 YFSETQ. The CDR3: CASSSRTSGGAVPYEQYF. DNA of the CDR3: TGCGCCAGCAGCTCTCGGACTAGCGGGGGGGCAGTACCTTACGAGCAGTACTTC.